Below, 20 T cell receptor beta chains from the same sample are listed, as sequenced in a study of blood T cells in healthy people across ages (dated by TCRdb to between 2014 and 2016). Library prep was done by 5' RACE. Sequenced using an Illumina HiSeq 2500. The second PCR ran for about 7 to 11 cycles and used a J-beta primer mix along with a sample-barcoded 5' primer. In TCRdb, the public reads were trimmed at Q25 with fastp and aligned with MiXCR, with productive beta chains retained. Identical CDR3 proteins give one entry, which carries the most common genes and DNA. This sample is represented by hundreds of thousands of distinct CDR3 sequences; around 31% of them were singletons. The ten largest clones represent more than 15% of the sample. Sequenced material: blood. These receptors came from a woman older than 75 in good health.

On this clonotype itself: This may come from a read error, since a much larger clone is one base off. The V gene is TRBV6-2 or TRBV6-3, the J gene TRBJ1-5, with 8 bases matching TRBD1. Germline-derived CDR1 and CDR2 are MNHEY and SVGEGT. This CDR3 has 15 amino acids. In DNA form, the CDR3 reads TGTGCCAGCAGACAGACAGGGGCAAGAAATCAGCCCCAGCAGTTT. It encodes CASRQTGARNQPQQF.

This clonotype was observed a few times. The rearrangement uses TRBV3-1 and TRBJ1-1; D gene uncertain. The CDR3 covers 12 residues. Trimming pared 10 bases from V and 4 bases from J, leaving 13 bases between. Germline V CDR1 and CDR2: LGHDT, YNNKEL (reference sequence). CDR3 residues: CATHSPGTEAFF. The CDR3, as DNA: TGTGCCACCCACAGTCCCGGCACTGAAGCTTTCTTT. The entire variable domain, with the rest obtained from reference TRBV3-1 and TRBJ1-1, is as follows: DTAVSQTPKYLVTQMGNDKSIKCEQNLGHDTMYWYKQDSKKFLKIMFSYNNKELIINETVPNRFSPKSPDKAHLNLHINSLELGDSAVYFCATHSPGTEAFFGQGTRLTVV.

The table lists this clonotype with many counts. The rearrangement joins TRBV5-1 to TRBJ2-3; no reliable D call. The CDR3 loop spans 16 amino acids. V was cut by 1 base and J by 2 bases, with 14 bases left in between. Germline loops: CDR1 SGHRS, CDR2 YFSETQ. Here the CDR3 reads CASSLNSGLATDTQYF. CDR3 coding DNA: TGCGCCAGCAGCTTGAACTCGGGTTTGGCCACAGATACGCAGTATTTT.

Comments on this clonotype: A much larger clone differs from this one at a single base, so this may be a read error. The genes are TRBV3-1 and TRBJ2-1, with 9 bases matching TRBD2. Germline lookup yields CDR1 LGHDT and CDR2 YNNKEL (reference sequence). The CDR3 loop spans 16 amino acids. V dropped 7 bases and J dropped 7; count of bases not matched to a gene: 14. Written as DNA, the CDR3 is TGTGCCAGCAACCTCTCGCTAGCGGGATTCGGGAATGAGCAGTTCTTC. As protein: CASNLSLAGFGNEQFF.

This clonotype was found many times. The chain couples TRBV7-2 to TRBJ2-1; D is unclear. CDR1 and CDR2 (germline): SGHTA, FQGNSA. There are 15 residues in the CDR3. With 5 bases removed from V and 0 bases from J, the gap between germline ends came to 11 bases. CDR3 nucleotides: TGTGCCAGCAGCCCCGACACGTACTCCTACAATGAGCAGTTCTTC. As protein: CASSPDTYSYNEQFF. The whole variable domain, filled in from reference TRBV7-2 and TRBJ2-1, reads GAGVSQSPSNKVTEKGKDVELRCDPISGHTALYWYRQSLGQGLEFLIYFQGNSAPDKSGLPSDRFSAERTGGSVSTLTIQRTQQEDSAVYLCASSPDTYSYNEQFFGPGTRLTVL.

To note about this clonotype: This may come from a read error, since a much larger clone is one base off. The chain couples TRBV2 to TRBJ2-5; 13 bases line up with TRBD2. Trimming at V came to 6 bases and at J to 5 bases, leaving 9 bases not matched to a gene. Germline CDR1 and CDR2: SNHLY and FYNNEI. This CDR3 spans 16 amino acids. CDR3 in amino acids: CASRKTSGGPEETQYF. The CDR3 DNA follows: TGTGCCAGCAGGAAGACTAGCGGGGGGCCGGAGGAGACCCAGTACTTC.

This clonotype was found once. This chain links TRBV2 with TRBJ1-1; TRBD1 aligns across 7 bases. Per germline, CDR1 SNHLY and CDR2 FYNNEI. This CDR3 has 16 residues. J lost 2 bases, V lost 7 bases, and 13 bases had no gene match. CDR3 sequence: CASTRDRVGLNTEAFF. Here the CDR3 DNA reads TGTGCCAGCACCAGAGACAGGGTCGGTCTCAACACTGAAGCTTTCTTT.

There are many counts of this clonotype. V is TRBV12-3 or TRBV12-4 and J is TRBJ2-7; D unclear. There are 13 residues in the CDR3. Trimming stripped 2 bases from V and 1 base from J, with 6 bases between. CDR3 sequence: CASSLRPSYEQYF. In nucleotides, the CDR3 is TGTGCCAGCAGTTTACGACCGTCCTACGAGCAGTACTTC.

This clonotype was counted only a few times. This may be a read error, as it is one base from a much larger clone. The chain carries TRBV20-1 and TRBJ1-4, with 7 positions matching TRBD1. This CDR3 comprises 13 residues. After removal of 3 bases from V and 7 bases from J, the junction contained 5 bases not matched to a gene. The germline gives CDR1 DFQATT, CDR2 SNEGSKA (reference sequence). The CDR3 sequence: CSARGTASEKLFF. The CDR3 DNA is TGCAGTGCTAGGGGGACAGCAAGTGAAAAACTGTTTTTT.

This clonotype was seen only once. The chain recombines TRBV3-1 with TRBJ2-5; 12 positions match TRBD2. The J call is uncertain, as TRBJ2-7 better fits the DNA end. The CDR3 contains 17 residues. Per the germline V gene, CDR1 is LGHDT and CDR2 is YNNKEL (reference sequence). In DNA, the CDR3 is TGTGCCAGCAGCCCCAACCCAACTAGCGGGAGGATCTACGAGCAGTACTTC. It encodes CASSPNPTSGRIYEQYF.

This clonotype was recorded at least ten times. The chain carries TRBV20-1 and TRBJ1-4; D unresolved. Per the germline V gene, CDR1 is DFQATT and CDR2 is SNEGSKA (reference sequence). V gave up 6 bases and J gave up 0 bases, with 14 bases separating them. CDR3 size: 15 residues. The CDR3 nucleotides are TGCAGTGCCCCAGTCTTCGGGTCAACTAATGAAAAACTGTTTTTT. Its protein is CSAPVFGSTNEKLFF.

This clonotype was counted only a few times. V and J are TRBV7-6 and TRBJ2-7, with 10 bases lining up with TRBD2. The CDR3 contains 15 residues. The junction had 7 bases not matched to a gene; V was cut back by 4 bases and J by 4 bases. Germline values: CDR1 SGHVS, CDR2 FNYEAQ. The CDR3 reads CASSSSGGAGYEQYF. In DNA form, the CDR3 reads TGTGCCAGCAGCTCCAGCGGGGGGGCCGGGTACGAGCAGTACTTC.

The CDR3 sequence is CASSAIPLAGIQETQYF. The CDR3 DNA is TGTGCCAGCAGCGCAATACCCCTAGCGGGTATCCAAGAGACCCAGTACTTC. The V and J genes are TRBV6-2 or TRBV6-3 and TRBJ2-5; 8 positions agree with TRBD2. The CDR3 consists of 17 residues. J gave up 1 base and V 6 bases, and 13 bases lay outside the gene matches. Germline loops: CDR1 MNHEY, CDR2 SVGEGT.

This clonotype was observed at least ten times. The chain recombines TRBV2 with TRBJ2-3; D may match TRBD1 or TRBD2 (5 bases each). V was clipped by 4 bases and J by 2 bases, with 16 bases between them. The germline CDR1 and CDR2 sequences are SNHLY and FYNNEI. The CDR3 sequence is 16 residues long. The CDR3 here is CASSARDAVSTDTQYF. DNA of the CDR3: TGTGCCAGCAGTGCGAGGGACGCAGTCTCCACAGATACGCAGTATTTT.

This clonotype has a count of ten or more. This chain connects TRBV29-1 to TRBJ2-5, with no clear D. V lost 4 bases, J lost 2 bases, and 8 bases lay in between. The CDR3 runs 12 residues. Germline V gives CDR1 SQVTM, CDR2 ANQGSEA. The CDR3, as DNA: TGCAGCGTTGTTATCCAGCAAGAGACCCAGTACTTC. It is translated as CSVVIQQETQYF.

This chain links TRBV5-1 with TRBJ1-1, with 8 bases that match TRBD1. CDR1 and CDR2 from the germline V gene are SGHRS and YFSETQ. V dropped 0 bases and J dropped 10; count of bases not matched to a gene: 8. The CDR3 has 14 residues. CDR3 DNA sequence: TGCGCCAGCAGCTTGGTTGGGGACAGGTCAGGAGCTTTCTTT. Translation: CASSLVGDRSGAFF. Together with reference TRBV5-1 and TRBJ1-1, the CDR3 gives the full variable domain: KAGVTQTPRYLIKTRGQQVTLSCSPISGHRSVSWYQQTPGQGLQFLFEYFSETQRNKGNFPGRFSGRQFSNSRSEMNVSTLELGDSALYLCASSLVGDRSGAFFGQGTRLTVV.

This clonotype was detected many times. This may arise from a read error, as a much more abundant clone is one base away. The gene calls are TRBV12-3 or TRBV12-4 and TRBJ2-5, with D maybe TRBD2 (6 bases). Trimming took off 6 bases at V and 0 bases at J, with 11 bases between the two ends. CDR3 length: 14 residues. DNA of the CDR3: TGTGCCAGCAGGGCCGGGACTTACCAAGAGACCCAGTACTTC. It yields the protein CASRAGTYQETQYF.

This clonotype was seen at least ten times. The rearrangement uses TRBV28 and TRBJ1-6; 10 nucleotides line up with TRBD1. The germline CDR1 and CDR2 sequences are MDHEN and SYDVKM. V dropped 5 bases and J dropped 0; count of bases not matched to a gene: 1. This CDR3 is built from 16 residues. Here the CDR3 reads CASSGDRGSYNSPLHF. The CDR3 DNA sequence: TGTGCCAGCAGTGGGGACAGGGGCTCCTATAATTCACCCCTCCACTTT.

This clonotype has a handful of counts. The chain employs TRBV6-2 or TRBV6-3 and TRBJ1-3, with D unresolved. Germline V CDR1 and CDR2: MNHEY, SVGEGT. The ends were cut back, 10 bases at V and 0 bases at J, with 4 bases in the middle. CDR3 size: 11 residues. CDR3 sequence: CATYSGNTIYF. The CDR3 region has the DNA TGTGCCACCTACTCTGGAAACACCATATATTTT.

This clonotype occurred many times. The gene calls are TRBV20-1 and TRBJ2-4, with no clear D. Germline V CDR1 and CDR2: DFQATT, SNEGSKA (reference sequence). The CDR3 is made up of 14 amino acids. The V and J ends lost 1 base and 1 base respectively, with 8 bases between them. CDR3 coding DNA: TGCAGTGCTAGAGCTGTGGAGGCCAAAAACATTCAGTACTTC. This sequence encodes CSARAVEAKNIQYF.